This TCR beta chain is drawn from a study of T cell responses to AZD1222 COVID-19 vaccine. Study-level points and caveats: Variant regions that are unmutated are reportedly the target of nearly half of spike-specific TCRs. Spike-specific TCR breadth rose after two AZD1222 doses, and depth rose as well.

Germline V CDR1 and CDR2: MNHEY, SMNVEV (reference sequence). The CDR3 length is 15 residues. V trimming: 4 bases; J trimming: 4 bases; junction bases outside the gene matches: 8. Assay used: immunoSEQ multiplex PCR; TCRdb lists only in-frame clones, some missing. The data contain 150,000 to 200,000 clones, 88% of them singletons. Concerning this clone: Its antigen is unidentified.

The sample was peripheral blood, taken 28 days after the second AZD1222 dose. This clonotype was sampled from an adult who received the AZD1222 COVID-19 vaccine. The V gene is TRBV27, the J gene TRBJ2-7; 9 positions match TRBD1. DNA for the CDR3: TGTGCCAGCAGTTCGATCCGGGACAGGGTGTACGAGCAGTACTTC. The encoded protein is CASSSIRDRVYEQYF.